Below, one T cell receptor (beta chain) is given with its context. These data originate in a study of blood T cell repertoires in COVID-19. V was pared by 6 bases and J by 4 bases, with 10 bases between. Germline-derived CDR1 and CDR2 are MGHRA and YSYEKL. The CDR3 runs to 12 residues. Per the original data handling: Amplification from reference gene primers served as the basis for estimated nucleated cell counts. The protocol was immunoSEQ multiplex PCR, while the TCRdb copy is restricted to in-frame clones and leaves out a portion. V and J calls and clone size are given by that table; D and trimming were obtained from the DNA. The sample lists some 180,000 clones, roughly 84% occurring once. Those enrolled in Seattle joined during active infection and were followed longitudinally afterward.

V usage is TRBV4-1 and J usage is TRBJ2-7; D ambiguous. This receptor was taken from a woman in her thirties or forties with COVID-19, enrolled during active disease. The sequencing input was peripheral blood. The CDR3 region is CASSQVPYEQYF. In DNA form, the CDR3 reads TGCGCCAGCAGTCAGGTCCCATACGAGCAGTACTTC.